This T cell receptor beta chain was retrieved from a study of CXCR3-negative and CXCR3-positive naive CD8 T cells. Overall study context: Roughly 1.5 +/- 0.3 million TRB reads came from each library, giving about 140 million in total. Whole-study results and caveats: Diversity in memory CD8+ cells fell much lower than the comparably high levels seen in both naive subsets. For naive cells, CXCR3-negative and CXCR3-positive subsets had similar TRBV-TRBJ usage; for memory cells, usage differed.

All CD8+ T cell subsets were sorted in triplicate at around 330,000 cells each. On this clonotype: Its antigen is still unknown.

The germline gives CDR1 SGHRS, CDR2 YFSETQ. The CDR3 runs 14 residues. The authors prepared UMI-labeled TRB cDNA libraries by 5' RACE. TCRdb derives one entry per CDR3 protein from the 5' RACE reads, leaving out DNA. This sample lists roughly 50,000 distinct CDR3 sequences; its ten largest clones have 20% to 25%. This TCR was sampled from a human donor in good health. Some clones in this sample may be carry-over from other donors' samples. The chain links TRBV5-1 to TRBJ1-4. The sample taken for sequencing was memory CD8+ T cells from blood. CDR3 amino acids: CSSKGLFSKEKLFF. Supplemented by reference TRBV5-1 and TRBJ1-4, the full variable domain reads KAGVTQTPRYLIKTRGQQVTLSCSPISGHRSVSWYQQTPGQGLQFLFEYFSETQRNKGNFPGRFSGRQFSNSRSEMNVSTLELGDSALYLCSSKGLFSKEKLFFGSGTQLSVL.